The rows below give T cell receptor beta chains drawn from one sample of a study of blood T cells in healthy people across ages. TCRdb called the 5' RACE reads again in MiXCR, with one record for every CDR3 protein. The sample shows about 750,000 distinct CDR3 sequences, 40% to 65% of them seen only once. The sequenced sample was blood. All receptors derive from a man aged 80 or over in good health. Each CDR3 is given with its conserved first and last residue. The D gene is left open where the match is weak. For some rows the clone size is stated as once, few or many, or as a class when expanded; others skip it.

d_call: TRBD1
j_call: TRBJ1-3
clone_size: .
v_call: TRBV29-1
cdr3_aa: CSVTGQANSGNTIYF
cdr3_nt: TGCAGCGTGACGGGACAGGCCAACTCTGGAAACACCATATATTTT

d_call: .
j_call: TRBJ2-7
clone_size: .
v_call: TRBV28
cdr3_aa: CASIGVDYEQYF
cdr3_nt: TGTGCCAGCATAGGGGTAGACTACGAGCAGTACTTC

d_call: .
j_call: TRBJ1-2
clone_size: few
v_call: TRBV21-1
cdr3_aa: CASSYGFGGYTF
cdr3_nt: TGTGCCAGCAGCTACGGGTTTGGAGGCTACACCTTC

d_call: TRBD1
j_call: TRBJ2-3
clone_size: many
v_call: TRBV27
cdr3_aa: CASSPGTGGGRHRYAYF
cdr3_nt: TGTGCCAGCAGTCCCGGGACAGGGGGCGGGCGGCACAGATACGCGTATTTT

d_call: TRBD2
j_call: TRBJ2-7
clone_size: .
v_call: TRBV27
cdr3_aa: CASNLAGEHEQYF
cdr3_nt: TGTGCCAGCAATCTAGCGGGAGAACACGAGCAGTACTTC

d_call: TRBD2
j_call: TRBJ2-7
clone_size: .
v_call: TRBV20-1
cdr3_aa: CSAQRLAGGGWNEQYF
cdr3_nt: TGCAGTGCTCAAAGACTAGCGGGAGGGGGTTGGAATGAGCAGTACTTC

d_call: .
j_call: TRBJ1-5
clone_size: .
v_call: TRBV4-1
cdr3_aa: CASSQVGQGTYQPQHF
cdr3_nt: TGCGCCAGCAGCCAAGTTGGGCAGGGGACCTATCAGCCCCAGCATTTT

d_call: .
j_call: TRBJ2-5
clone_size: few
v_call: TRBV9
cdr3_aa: CASSVSQETQYF
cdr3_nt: TGTGCCAGCAGCGTCAGCCAAGAGACCCAGTACTTC

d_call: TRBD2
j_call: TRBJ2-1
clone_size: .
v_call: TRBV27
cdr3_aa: CASSFLLGTSGTNEQFF
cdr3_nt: TGTGCCAGCAGTTTTTTGTTGGGGACTAGCGGTACAAATGAGCAGTTCTTC

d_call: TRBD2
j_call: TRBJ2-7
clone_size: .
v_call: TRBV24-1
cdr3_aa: CATASGGGSYEQYF
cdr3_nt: TGTGCCACCGCCTCGGGCGGGGGCTCCTACGAGCAGTACTTC

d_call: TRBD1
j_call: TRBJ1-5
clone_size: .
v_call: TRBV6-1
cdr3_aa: CASSGTGASNQPQHF
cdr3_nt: TGTGCCAGCAGTGGGACAGGGGCAAGCAATCAGCCCCAGCATTTT

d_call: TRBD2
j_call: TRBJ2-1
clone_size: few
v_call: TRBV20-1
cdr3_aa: CSAIGRGAYNEQFF
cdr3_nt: TGCAGTGCTATCGGGAGGGGAGCCTACAATGAGCAGTTCTTC

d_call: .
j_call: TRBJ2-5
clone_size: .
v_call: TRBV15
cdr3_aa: CATSGQFGETQYF
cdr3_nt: TGTGCCACCAGCGGTCAGTTCGGGGAGACCCAGTACTTC

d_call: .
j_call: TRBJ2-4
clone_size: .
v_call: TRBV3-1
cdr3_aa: CASSHLVSAGLNIQYF
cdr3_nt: TGTGCCAGCAGCCACCTGGTCTCAGCTGGTTTAAACATTCAGTACTTC

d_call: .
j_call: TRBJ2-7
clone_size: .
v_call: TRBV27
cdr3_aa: CASTLSVGAYEQYF
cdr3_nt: TGTGCCAGCACCTTGTCGGTCGGGGCCTACGAGCAGTACTTC

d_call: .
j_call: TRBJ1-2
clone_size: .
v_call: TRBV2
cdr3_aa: CASSVEADYGYTF
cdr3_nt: TGTGCCAGCAGTGTGGAGGCCGACTATGGCTACACCTTC

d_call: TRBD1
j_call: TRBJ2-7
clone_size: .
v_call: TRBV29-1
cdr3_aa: CSVGTGEPYEQYF
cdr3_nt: TGCAGCGTTGGAACAGGGGAACCCTACGAGCAGTACTTC

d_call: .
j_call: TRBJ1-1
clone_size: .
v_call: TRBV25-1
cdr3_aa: CASKAQSLSTEAFF
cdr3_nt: TGTGCCAGCAAAGCCCAGTCCCTGAGCACTGAAGCTTTCTTT

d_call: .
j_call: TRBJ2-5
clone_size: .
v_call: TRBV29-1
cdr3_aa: CSVPLGGADETQYF
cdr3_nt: TGCAGCGTCCCCCTCGGAGGGGCTGATGAGACCCAGTACTTC

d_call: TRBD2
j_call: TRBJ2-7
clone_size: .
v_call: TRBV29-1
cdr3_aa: CSVRGLGTSGRTDEQYF
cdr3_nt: TGCAGCGTCCGGGGATTAGGGACTAGCGGGAGGACGGACGAGCAGTACTTC

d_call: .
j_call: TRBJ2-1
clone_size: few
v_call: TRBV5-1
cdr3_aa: CASSTGGGDYNEQFF
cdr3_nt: TGCGCCAGCAGCACTGGCGGCGGAGATTACAATGAGCAGTTCTTC

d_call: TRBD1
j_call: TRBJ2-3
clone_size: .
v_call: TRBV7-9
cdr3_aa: CASSRDRGNTDTQYF
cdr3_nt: TGTGCCAGCAGCCGGGACAGGGGTAACACAGATACGCAGTATTTT

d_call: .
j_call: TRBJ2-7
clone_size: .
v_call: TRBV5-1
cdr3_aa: CASSWHQGGNYEQYF
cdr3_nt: TGCGCCAGCAGCTGGCACCAGGGCGGGAATTACGAGCAGTACTTC

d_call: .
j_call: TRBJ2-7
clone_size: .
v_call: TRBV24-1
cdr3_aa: CATSDPNTYEQYF
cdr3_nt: TGTGCCACCAGTGACCCGAACACCTACGAGCAGTACTTC

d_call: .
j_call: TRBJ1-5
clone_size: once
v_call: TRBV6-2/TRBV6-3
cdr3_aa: CASSYRQPSNQPQHF
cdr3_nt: TGTGCCAGCAGTTACCGACAGCCTAGCAATCAGCCCCAGCATTTT

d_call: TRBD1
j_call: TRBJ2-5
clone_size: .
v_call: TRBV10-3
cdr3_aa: CAISASGTATQYF
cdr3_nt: TGTGCCATCAGTGCCTCCGGGACAGCGACCCAGTACTTC

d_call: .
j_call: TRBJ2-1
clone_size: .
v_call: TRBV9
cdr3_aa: CASSKQVYNEQFF
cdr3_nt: TGTGCCAGCAGCAAACAGGTTTACAATGAGCAGTTCTTC

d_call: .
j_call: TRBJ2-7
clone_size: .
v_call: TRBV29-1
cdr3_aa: CSVGKQGSHEQYF
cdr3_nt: TGCAGCGTTGGGAAGCAGGGATCCCACGAGCAGTACTTC

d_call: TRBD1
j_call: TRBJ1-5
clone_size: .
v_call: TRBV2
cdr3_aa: CASRGTGGEQPQHF
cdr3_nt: TGTGCCAGCAGGGGGACAGGGGGAGAGCAGCCCCAGCATTTT

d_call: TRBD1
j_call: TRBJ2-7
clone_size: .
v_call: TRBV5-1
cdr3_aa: CASSFLQGSPYEQYF
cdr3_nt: TGCGCCAGCAGCTTTTTACAGGGGTCTCCCTACGAGCAGTACTTC

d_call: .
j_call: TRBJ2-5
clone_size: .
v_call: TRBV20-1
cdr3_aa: CSAPRRWEQYF
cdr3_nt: TGCAGTGCCCCGCGGCGTTGGGAGCAGTACTTC

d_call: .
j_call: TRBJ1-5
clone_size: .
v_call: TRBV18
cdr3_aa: CASSPQGPGSNQPQHF
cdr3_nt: TGTGCCAGCTCACCACAAGGACCGGGGAGCAATCAGCCCCAGCATTTT

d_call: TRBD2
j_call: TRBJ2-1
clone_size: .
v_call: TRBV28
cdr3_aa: CASSHLVAGGPDEQFF
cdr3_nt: TGTGCCAGCAGCCACCTGGTGGCGGGAGGGCCGGATGAGCAGTTCTTC

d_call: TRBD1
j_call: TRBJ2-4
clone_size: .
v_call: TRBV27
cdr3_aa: CASSERTPGQGSYEQYF
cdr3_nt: TGTGCCAGCAGTGAACGAACACCGGGACAGGGGAGTTATGAGCAGTACTTC

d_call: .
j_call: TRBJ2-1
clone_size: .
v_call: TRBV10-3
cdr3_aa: CATAGGNNEQFF
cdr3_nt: TGTGCCACCGCGGGTGGTAACAATGAGCAGTTCTTC

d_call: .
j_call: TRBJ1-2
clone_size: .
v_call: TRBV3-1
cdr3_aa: CASSQDGSGGYTF
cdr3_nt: TGTGCCAGCAGCCAAGATGGGTCGGGCGGCTACACCTTC

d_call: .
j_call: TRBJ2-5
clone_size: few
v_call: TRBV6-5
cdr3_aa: CASSRGLASQETQYF
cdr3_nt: TGTGCCAGCAGTCGCGGTTTGGCCTCCCAGGAGACCCAGTACTTC

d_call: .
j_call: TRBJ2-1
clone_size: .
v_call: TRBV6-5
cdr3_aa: CASSRGASLYNEQFF
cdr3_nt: TGTGCCAGCAGCCGGGGGGCGTCCCTCTACAATGAGCAGTTCTTC

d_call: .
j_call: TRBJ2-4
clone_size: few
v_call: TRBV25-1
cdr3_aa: CASSGAARPQTKNIQYF
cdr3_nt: TGTGCCAGCAGTGGGGCCGCCCGCCCCCAAACTAAAAACATTCAGTACTTC

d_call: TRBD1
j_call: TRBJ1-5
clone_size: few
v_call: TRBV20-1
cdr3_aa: CSATQGAQPQHF
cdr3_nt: TGCAGTGCTACCCAGGGGGCCCAGCCCCAGCATTTT

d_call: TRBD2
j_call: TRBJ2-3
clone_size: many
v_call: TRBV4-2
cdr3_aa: CASSQGLAGAGGSTDTQYF
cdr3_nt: TGTGCCAGCAGCCAAGGTCTAGCGGGAGCGGGAGGTAGCACAGATACGCAGTATTTT

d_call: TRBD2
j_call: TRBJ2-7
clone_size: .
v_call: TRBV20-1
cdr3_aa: CSAREGSGRTYEQYF
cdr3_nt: TGCAGTGCTAGAGAGGGTAGCGGGAGAACCTACGAGCAGTACTTC

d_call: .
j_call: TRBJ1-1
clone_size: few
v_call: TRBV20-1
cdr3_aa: CSARGDTPEAFF
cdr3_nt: TGCAGTGCTAGAGGGGACACACCTGAAGCTTTCTTT

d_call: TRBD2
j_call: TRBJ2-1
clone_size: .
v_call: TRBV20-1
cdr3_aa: CSARAERGLADYNEQFF
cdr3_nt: TGCAGTGCTAGAGCCGAAAGGGGACTAGCGGATTACAATGAGCAGTTCTTC

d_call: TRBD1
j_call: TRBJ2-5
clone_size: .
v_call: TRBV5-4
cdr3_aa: CASSPGQVQETQYF
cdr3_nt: TGTGCCAGCAGCCCGGGACAGGTACAAGAGACCCAGTACTTC

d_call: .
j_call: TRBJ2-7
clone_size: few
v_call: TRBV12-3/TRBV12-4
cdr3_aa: CASRSTGYEQYF
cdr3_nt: TGTGCCAGCAGATCCACAGGCTACGAGCAGTACTTC

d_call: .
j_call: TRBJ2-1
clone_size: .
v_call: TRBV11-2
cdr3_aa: CASSSRPSRPDEQFF
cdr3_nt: TGTGCCAGCAGCTCCCGGCCATCACGTCCCGATGAGCAGTTCTTC

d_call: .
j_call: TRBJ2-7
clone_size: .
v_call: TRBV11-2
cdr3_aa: CASSLDRYYEQYF
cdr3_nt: TGTGCCAGCAGCTTAGACAGATACTACGAGCAGTACTTC

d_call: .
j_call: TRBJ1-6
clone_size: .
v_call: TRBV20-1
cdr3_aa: CSASKAGHSPLHF
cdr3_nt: TGCAGTGCTAGTAAGGCTGGACATTCACCCCTCCACTTT

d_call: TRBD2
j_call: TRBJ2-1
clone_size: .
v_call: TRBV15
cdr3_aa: CATSRDPAGGRNEQFF
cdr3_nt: TGTGCCACCAGCAGAGATCCGGCGGGAGGACGAAATGAGCAGTTCTTC

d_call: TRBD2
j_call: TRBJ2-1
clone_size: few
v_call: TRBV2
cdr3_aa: CASSEPGRVRAGNEQFF
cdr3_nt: TGTGCCAGCAGTGAACCGGGGAGGGTACGAGCGGGGAATGAGCAGTTCTTC

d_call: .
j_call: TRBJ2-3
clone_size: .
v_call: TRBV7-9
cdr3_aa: CASSSTPGSTDTQYF
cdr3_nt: TGTGCCAGCAGCTCGACTCCGGGGAGCACAGATACGCAGTATTTT

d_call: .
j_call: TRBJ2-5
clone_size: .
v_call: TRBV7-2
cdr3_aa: CASSFWARETQYF
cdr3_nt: TGTGCCAGCAGCTTCTGGGCGAGAGAGACCCAGTACTTC

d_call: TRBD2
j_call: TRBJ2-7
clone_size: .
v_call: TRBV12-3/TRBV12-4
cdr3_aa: CASSLAVRESYEQYF
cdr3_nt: TGTGCCAGCAGTTTAGCTGTGCGGGAGTCCTACGAGCAGTACTTC